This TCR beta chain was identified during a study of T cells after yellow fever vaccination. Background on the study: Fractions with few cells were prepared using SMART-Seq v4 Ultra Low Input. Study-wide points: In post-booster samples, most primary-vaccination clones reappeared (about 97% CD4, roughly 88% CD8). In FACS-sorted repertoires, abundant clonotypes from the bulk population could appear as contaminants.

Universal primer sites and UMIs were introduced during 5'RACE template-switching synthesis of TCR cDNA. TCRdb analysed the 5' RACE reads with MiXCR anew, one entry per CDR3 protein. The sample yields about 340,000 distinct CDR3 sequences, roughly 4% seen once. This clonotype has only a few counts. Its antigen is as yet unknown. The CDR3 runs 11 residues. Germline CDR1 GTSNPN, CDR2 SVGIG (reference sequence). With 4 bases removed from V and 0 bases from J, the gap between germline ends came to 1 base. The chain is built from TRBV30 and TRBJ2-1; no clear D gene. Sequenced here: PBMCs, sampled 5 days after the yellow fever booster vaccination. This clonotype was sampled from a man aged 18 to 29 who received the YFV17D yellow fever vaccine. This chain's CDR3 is CAWTSYNEQFF. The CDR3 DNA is TGTGCCTGGACCTCCTACAATGAGCAGTTCTTC.